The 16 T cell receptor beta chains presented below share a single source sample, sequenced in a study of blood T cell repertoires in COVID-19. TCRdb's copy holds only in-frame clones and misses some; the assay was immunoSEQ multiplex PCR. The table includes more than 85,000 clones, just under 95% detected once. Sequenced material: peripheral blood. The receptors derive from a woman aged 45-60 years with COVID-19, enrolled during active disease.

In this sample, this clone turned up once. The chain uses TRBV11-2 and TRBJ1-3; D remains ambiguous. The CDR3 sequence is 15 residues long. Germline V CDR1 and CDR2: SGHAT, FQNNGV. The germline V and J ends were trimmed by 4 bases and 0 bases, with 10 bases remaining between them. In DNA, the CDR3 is TGTGCCAGCAGCTCCCAGAGGTTCTCTGGAAACACCATATATTTT. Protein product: CASSSQRFSGNTIYF. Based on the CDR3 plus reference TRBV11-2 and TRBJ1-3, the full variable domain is EAGVAQSPRYKIIEKRQSVAFWCNPISGHATLYWYQQILGQGPKLLIQFQNNGVVDDSQLPKDRFSAERLKGVDSTLKIQPAKLEDSAVYLCASSSQRFSGNTIYFGEGSWLTVV.

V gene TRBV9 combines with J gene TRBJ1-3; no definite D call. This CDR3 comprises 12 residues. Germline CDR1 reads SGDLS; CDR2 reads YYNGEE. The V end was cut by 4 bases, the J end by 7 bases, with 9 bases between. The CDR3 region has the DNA TGTGCCAGCAGCCCCCCGGGGAACACCATATATTTT. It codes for CASSPPGNTIYF.

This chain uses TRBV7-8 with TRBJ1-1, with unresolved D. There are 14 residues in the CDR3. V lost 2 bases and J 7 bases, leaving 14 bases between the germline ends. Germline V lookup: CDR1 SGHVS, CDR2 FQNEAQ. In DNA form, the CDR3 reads TGTGCCAGCAGCTTAACCCCTCAGCGGGGTGAAGCTTTCTTT. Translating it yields CASSLTPQRGEAFF.

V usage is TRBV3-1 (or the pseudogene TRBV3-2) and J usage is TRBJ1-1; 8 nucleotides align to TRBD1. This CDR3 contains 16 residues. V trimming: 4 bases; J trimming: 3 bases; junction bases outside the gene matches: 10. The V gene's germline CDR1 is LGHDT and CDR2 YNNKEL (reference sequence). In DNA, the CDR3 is TGTGCCAGCAGCCTCAATTCCGGGACAGGAGACACTGAAGCTTTCTTT. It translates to CASSLNSGTGDTEAFF.

CDR3 sequence reads: CSVAGSRGGTDTQYF. CDR3 nucleotides: TGCAGCGTTGCGGGTAGCAGGGGCGGCACAGATACGCAGTATTTT. This rearrangement joins TRBV29-1 to TRBJ2-3; possibly TRBD1 for D (6 bases). Germline CDR1 is SQVTM and CDR2 is ANQGSEA. V shed 4 bases and J shed 1 base, with 15 bases lying between them. The CDR3 loop spans 15 amino acids.

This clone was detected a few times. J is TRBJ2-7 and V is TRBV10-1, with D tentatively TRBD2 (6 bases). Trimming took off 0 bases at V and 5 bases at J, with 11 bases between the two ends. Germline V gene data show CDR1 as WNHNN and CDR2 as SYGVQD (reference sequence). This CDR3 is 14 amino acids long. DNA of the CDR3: TGCGCCAGCAGTGAGTCGGGATCGGGGGACGAGCAGTACTTC. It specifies CASSESGSGDEQYF.

CDR3 loop: CASATPGRKGETQYF. DNA for the CDR3: TGTGCCAGCGCCACTCCCGGGAGAAAGGGAGAGACCCAGTACTTC. The chain employs TRBV19 and TRBJ2-5, with TRBD2 as a possible D gene (6 bases). V was clipped by 9 bases and J by 4 bases, with 21 bases between them. CDR1 LNHDA and CDR2 SQIVND come from the germline V gene (reference sequence). The CDR3 length is 15 residues.

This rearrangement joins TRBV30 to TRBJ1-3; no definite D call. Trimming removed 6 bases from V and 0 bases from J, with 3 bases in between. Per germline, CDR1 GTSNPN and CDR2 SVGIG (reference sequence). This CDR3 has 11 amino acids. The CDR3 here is CACNSGNTIYF. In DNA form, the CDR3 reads TGTGCCTGTAACTCTGGAAACACCATATATTTT.

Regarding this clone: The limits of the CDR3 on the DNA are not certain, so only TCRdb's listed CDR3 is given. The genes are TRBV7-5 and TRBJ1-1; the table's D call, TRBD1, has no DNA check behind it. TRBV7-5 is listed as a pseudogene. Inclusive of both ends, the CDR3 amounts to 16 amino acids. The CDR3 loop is CARSFGQGAWDTEAFF.

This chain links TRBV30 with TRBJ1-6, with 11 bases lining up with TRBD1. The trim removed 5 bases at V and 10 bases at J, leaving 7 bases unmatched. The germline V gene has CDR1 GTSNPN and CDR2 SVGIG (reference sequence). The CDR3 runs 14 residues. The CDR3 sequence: CAWGQGAIGSPLHF. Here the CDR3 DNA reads TGTGCCTGGGGACAGGGGGCAATAGGATCACCCCTCCACTTT.

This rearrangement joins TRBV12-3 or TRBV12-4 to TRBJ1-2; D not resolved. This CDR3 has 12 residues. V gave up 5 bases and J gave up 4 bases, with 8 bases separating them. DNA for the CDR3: TGTGCCAGCAGTCCCTCCGGCTATGGCTACACCTTC. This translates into CASSPSGYGYTF.

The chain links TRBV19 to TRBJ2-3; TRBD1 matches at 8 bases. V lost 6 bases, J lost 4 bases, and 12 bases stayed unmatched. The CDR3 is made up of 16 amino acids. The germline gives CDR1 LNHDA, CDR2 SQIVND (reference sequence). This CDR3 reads CASSRLGQVGSDTQYF. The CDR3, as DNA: TGTGCCAGTAGCCGACTGGGACAGGTGGGATCAGATACGCAGTATTTT.

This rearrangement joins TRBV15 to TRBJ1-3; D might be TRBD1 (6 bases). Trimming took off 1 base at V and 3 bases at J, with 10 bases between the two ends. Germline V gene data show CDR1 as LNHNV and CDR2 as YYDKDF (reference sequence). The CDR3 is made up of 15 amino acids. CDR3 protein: CATSRGDIRGNTIYF. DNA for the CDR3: TGTGCCACCAGCAGAGGGGACATTCGTGGAAACACCATATATTTT. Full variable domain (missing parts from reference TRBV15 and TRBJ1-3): DAMVIQNPRYQVTQFGKPVTLSCSQTLNHNVMYWYQQKSSQAPKLLFHYYDKDFNNEADTPDNFQSRRPNTSFCFLDIRSPGLGDTAMYLCATSRGDIRGNTIYFGEGSWLTVV.

CDR3 in amino acids: CASSPRDRGIYTF. The CDR3 DNA reads as TGTGCCAGTAGTCCCCGGGACAGGGGGATCTACACCTTC. The chain couples TRBV19 to TRBJ1-2, with 11 bases fitting TRBD1. V dropped 5 bases and J dropped 10; count of bases not matched to a gene: 6. This CDR3 has 13 amino acids. CDR1 is LNHDA and CDR2 is SQIVND in the germline V gene (reference sequence).

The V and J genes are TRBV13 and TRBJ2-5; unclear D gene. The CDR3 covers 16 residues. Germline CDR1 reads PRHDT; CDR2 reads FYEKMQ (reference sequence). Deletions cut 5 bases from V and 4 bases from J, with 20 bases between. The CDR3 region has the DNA TGTGCCAGCAGCCTACAGACCCGGTCGCGTGGAGAGACCCAGTACTTC. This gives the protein CASSLQTRSRGETQYF.

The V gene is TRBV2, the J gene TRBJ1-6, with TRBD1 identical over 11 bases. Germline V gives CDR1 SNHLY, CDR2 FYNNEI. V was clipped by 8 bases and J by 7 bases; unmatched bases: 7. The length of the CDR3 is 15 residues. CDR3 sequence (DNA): TGTGCCAGCGGAGGGGGGACAGGGGGAAATTCACCCCTCCACTTT. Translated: CASGGGTGGNSPLHF.